This TCR beta chain appears in the sequencing data of a study of post-analysis software for immune sequencing data. Findings of the study overall: In patients, TRBV5-6, TRBV5-1 and TRBV20-1 belonged to roughly five TRBV segments found more frequently than in controls.

From germline, CDR1 is SGHTA and CDR2 FQGNSA. The V gene lost 8 bases and the J gene lost 2 bases, with 16 bases spanning the gap. The CDR3 sequence is 15 residues long. About this clonotype: Its target is unknown.

Libraries were made from TCR beta cDNA, and they carried unique molecular identifiers. TCRdb re-analysed the PCR reads in MiXCR, keeping a single row per CDR3 protein. The sample includes roughly 730,000 distinct CDR3 sequences, 25% to 30% seen only once; the top ten take around 0.6%. Sequences were obtained from blood. This TCR came from a girl aged 10-17 years with multiple sclerosis. This chain connects TRBV7-2 to TRBJ2-1; a possible D gene is TRBD2 (6 bases). CDR3 loop: CASAGRPTTYNEQFF. The CDR3 coding sequence is TGTGCCAGCGCGGGACGCCCAACTACCTACAATGAGCAGTTCTTC.